The T cell receptor (beta chain) described here comes from a study of shared clonotypes between healthy human individuals. Study-wide background: CD4 naive and CD4 memory each took three plates per donor, while CD8 naive took two and CD8 memory one. Study outcomes and limitations: Larger richness was generally estimated for naive than memory subsets.

There are 15 residues in the CDR3. Unmatched junction bases numbered 7, after V lost 1 base and J lost 4 bases. CDR1 MDHEN and CDR2 SYDVKM come from the germline V gene. Of note for this clone: Its cognate antigen is unknown.

Terminally differentiated effector memory CD45RA+ cells were left out of the naive CD8 fraction, which was CD45RO-negative and positively selected for CCR7. TCRdb keeps only in-frame clones here, not all; method: immunoSEQ multiplex PCR. Of 1.5 million to 2.5 million clones detected, about 95% appear once; the ten largest clones hold more than 0.9%. This chain connects TRBV28 to TRBJ2-7; 7 bases line up with TRBD1. Sequenced material: naive CD8+ T cells sorted from blood. This clonotype was sampled from a man younger than 35 in good health. The CDR3 spells CASSLSRDSTYEQYF. DNA for the CDR3: TGTGCCAGCAGTTTATCCCGGGACAGTACTTACGAGCAGTACTTC.